These T cell receptor beta chains were read from a single sample in a study of Graves' ophthalmopathy and Graves' hyperthyroidism. TCRdb analysed the multiplex PCR reads with MiXCR anew, one entry per CDR3 protein. The sample yields about 220,000 distinct CDR3 sequences, 20% to 25% seen once. The sequencing input was peripheral blood. These TCRs come from a woman in her forties or fifties with Graves' ophthalmopathy. The CDR3 runs from the conserved cysteine through the conserved F or W. Fields, in order: V gene, clone size, D gene, J gene, CDR3 protein, CDR3 DNA. The D gene is left open where the match is weak. A clone size is listed for some rows: how often the clone was seen (once, few, many), or a class if it is expanded.

TRBV6-5	many	TRBD1	TRBJ2-5	CASKIGTVETQYF	TGTGCCAGCAAGATAGGGACAGTTGAGACCCAGTACTTC
TRBV6-5	many	NA	TRBJ1-6	CASSYSETSSYNSPLHF	TGTGCCAGCAGTTACTCGGAGACGAGCTCCTATAATTCACCCCTCCACTTT
TRBV30	many	NA	TRBJ2-4	CAWKYEAKNIQYF	TGTGCCTGGAAATACGAAGCCAAAAACATTCAGTACTTC
TRBV9	many	NA	TRBJ1-1	CASSVGPEDTEAFF	TGTGCCAGCAGCGTAGGCCCCGAAGACACTGAAGCTTTCTTT
TRBV27	many	TRBD1	TRBJ1-2	CASIETGEVGYTF	TGTGCCAGCATCGAGACAGGGGAGGTTGGCTACACCTTC
TRBV5-1	few	TRBD2	TRBJ2-1	CASSWGGSGTSGSYEQFF	TGCGCCAGCAGCTGGGGGGGGTCCGGGACTAGCGGGAGTTATGAGCAGTTCTTC
TRBV5-1	many	NA	TRBJ2-2	CASSSIIARELFF	TGCGCCAGCAGCTCCATTATAGCGCGGGAGCTGTTTTTT
TRBV12-3/TRBV12-4	many	TRBD2	TRBJ2-5	CASSLAGTTGETQYF	TGTGCCAGCAGTTTAGCGGGGACTACTGGGGAGACCCAGTACTTC
TRBV5-1	many	TRBD1	TRBJ2-7	CASSPRQGAAYEQYF	TGCGCCAGCAGCCCCCGACAGGGGGCGGCTTACGAGCAGTACTTC
TRBV2	many	TRBD2	TRBJ2-1	CASSESGLAGVGSYNEQFF	TGTGCCAGCAGTGAATCGGGACTAGCGGGAGTAGGGTCCTACAATGAGCAGTTCTTC
TRBV4-1	NA	NA	TRBJ1-2	CASSQGNRALFDYGYTF	TGCGCCAGCAGCCAAGGAAACCGGGCCCTCTTTGATTATGGCTACACCTTC
TRBV5-1	many	NA	TRBJ1-1	CASSWVVGGGTEAFF	TGCGCCAGCAGCTGGGTCGTTGGGGGAGGAACTGAAGCTTTCTTT
TRBV19	many	NA	TRBJ2-3	CASSIGGMADTQYF	TGTGCCAGTAGTATAGGCGGGATGGCAGATACGCAGTATTTT
TRBV2	NA	NA	TRBJ1-6	CASSEASTGLSSYNSPLHF	TGTGCCAGCAGTGAAGCGAGTACTGGCTTAAGCTCCTATAATTCACCCCTCCACTTT
TRBV15	NA	NA	TRBJ2-7	CATSRTAFAGEQYF	TGTGCCACCAGCAGGACGGCGTTCGCGGGGGAGCAGTACTTC
TRBV20-1	many	NA	TRBJ2-6	CSARPSGANVLTF	TGCAGTGCTCGTCCCTCTGGGGCCAACGTCCTGACTTTC
TRBV7-3	many	NA	TRBJ1-3	CASSLAGDSGNTIYF	TGTGCCAGCAGCTTAGCGGGAGACTCTGGAAACACCATATATTTT
TRBV4-1	many	NA	TRBJ1-3	CASSPPPRGVSGNTIYF	TGCGCCAGCAGCCCACCTCCCCGAGGGGTTTCTGGAAACACCATATATTTT
TRBV5-1	many	TRBD1	TRBJ2-2	CASLDTGTGGHGELFF	TGCGCCAGCCTCGATACCGGGACAGGGGGCCACGGGGAGCTGTTTTTT
TRBV7-3	once	NA	TRBJ2-2	CASSALVTGELFF	TGTGCCAGCAGCGCACTTGTAACCGGGGAGCTGTTTTTT
TRBV12-3/TRBV12-4	NA	NA	TRBJ1-5	CASSADRYQPQHF	TGTGCCAGCAGTGCCGACAGATATCAGCCCCAGCATTTT
TRBV12-3/TRBV12-4	NA	TRBD1	TRBJ1-6	CASTPLNRGNSPLHF	TGTGCCAGCACCCCGCTTAACAGGGGAAATTCACCCCTCCACTTT
TRBV28	many	NA	TRBJ2-6	CASSPWEARDSGANVLTF	TGTGCCAGCAGTCCCTGGGAGGCCAGGGACTCTGGGGCCAACGTCCTGACTTTC
TRBV28	many	NA	TRBJ1-1	CATFSPLGTEAFF	TGTGCCACCTTTTCTCCCTTGGGCACTGAAGCTTTCTTT
TRBV5-1	many	NA	TRBJ1-1	CASSWGLGGKNTEAFF	TGCGCCAGCAGCTGGGGTTTAGGAGGGAAGAACACTGAAGCTTTCTTT
TRBV6-1	many	NA	TRBJ2-5	CASSREDGETQYF	TGTGCCAGCAGTCGCGAGGACGGGGAGACCCAGTACTTC
TRBV11-3	many	NA	TRBJ2-7	CASSLNQQGYEQYF	TGTGCCAGCAGCTTAAACCAACAGGGTTACGAGCAGTACTTC
TRBV6-5	many	NA	TRBJ2-7	CASSYSLVIYEQYF	TGTGCCAGCAGTTACTCGTTGGTCATATACGAGCAGTACTTC
TRBV6-1	many	NA	TRBJ1-2	CASSNYRANYGYTF	TGTGCCAGCAGCAACTACAGGGCTAACTATGGCTACACCTTC
TRBV12-3/TRBV12-4	many	TRBD1	TRBJ2-7	CASSQRTGGSYEQYF	TGTGCCAGCAGTCAAAGGACAGGGGGCTCCTACGAGCAGTACTTC
TRBV9	many	NA	TRBJ2-5	CASSPQDGPETQYF	TGTGCCAGCAGCCCCCAGGACGGCCCGGAGACCCAGTACTTC
TRBV7-9	NA	NA	TRBJ1-1	CASSLTVTDEAFF	TGTGCCAGCAGCTTAACAGTGACAGATGAAGCTTTCTTT
TRBV6-1	many	TRBD1	TRBJ2-7	CASSRDRTFYEQYF	TGTGCCAGCAGCCGGGACAGGACTTTCTACGAGCAGTACTTC
TRBV2	many	NA	TRBJ1-5	CASSDDSGYNQPQHF	TGTGCCAGCAGCGACGACAGCGGGTACAATCAGCCCCAGCATTTT
TRBV6-1	NA	TRBD1	TRBJ1-6	CASKKQGAGNSPLHF	TGTGCCAGCAAAAAACAGGGGGCGGGTAATTCACCCCTCCACTTT
TRBV6-1	NA	TRBD1	TRBJ2-7	CASSVSGQGIYEQCF	TGTGCCAGCAGTGTAAGCGGACAGGGGATCTACGAGCAGTGCTTC
TRBV3-1	few	TRBD2	TRBJ2-7	CASSQDYTSGIYEQYF	TGTGCCAGCAGCCAAGACTATACTAGCGGGATCTACGAGCAGTACTTC
TRBV9	few	TRBD2	TRBJ2-5	CASSLTGGSQETQYF	TGTGCCAGCAGCCTAACGGGGGGGTCACAAGAGACCCAGTACTTC
TRBV20-1	many	NA	TRBJ2-2	CSAVSPGTGELFF	TGCAGTGCTGTATCTCCCGGGACCGGGGAGCTGTTTTTT
TRBV9	NA	NA	TRBJ1-2	CASSVEAADRYGYTF	TGTGCCAGCAGCGTAGAAGCAGCAGACAGATATGGCTACACCTTC
TRBV2	NA	TRBD1	TRBJ1-1	CASGFSTVGQGILNTEAFF	TGTGCCAGCGGCTTCTCCACCGTTGGACAGGGCATTTTGAACACTGAAGCTTTCTTT
TRBV18	many	NA	TRBJ1-1	CASSPEVLNTEAFF	TGTGCCAGCTCACCAGAGGTCCTGAACACTGAAGCTTTCTTT
TRBV7-2	NA	NA	TRBJ2-3	CASSLAGGARTDTQYF	TGTGCCAGCAGCTTAGCGGGGGGGGCCCGCACAGATACGCAGTATTTT
TRBV6-5	NA	NA	TRBJ2-7	CASSYSKFSQSGEQYF	TGTGCCAGCAGTTACTCGAAGTTTTCACAGAGCGGCGAGCAGTACTTC
TRBV27	many	NA	TRBJ2-5	CASSFGDRPSRETQYF	TGTGCCAGCAGTTTTGGTGACAGGCCTTCCCGTGAGACCCAGTACTTC
TRBV27	many	TRBD1	TRBJ2-7	CASRRGTGGYEQYF	TGTGCCAGCAGGAGAGGGACAGGGGGATACGAGCAGTACTTC